The TCR beta chain under discussion was sequenced for a study of blood T cell repertoires in COVID-19. The table came from immunoSEQ multiplex PCR; TCRdb's copy has only in-frame clones and leaves some out. The table lists about 62,000 clones, under 85% of them singletons, with 20% in the top ten. The CDR3 totals 15 residues. Germline lookup yields CDR1 SGDLS and CDR2 YYNGEE. The V end was cut by 1 base, the J end by 5 bases, with 15 bases between. The TCR comes from a woman aged 80 or over with active or convalescent COVID-19. The sequencing input was peripheral blood. The chain couples TRBV9 to TRBJ1-2; D is ambiguous. The CDR3: CASSVYGQAGYGYTF. DNA of the CDR3: TGTGCCAGCAGCGTATACGGCCAAGCGGGATATGGCTACACCTTC.